The 17 T cell receptor beta chains below were found in one sample sequenced in a study of blood T cell repertoires in COVID-19. The assay was immunoSEQ multiplex PCR, and TCRdb's table has in-frame clones only and misses some. The table records some 46,000 clones, around nine tenths of them present only once. Sequenced sample: peripheral blood. Receptors were obtained from a man in his fifties with acute or convalescent COVID-19.

Comment on this clone: The germline gene is not matched at one end of the junction; a read error may be the cause. The CDR3 is CAGRRSLSETQYF. As DNA, the CDR3 is TGTGCCGGCAGACGGAGTCTCTCGGAGACCCAGTACTTC. The chain couples TRBV6-5 to TRBJ2-5; no clear D gene. CDR3 length: 13 amino acids. Germline loops: CDR1 MNHEY, CDR2 SVGAGI.

The count of this clone is one. The CDR3 is CARSGETGELFF. The CDR3 DNA follows: TGTGCCAGATCGGGGGAGACCGGGGAGCTGTTTTTT. This sequence joins TRBV7-2 and TRBJ2-2, with a possible D match to TRBD2 (6 bases). Germline CDR1 SGHTA, CDR2 FQGNSA. The V and J ends lost 9 bases and 5 bases respectively, with 10 bases between them. This CDR3 is 12 amino acids long.

The chain uses TRBV24-1 and TRBJ1-2; TRBD1 matches at 9 bases. The V segment lost 3 bases and the J segment 4 bases; nucleotides outside the gene matches: 5. This CDR3 region has 15 residues. CDR1 is KGHDR, CDR2 SFDVKD, per germline. This chain's CDR3 is CATSDGGTGTYGYTF. For the CDR3, the DNA is TGTGCCACCAGTGATGGGGGGACAGGGACCTATGGCTACACCTTC.

CDR3 sequence reads: CASSLTRISGANVLTF. In DNA form, the CDR3 reads TGCGCCAGCAGCTTGACGCGAATCTCTGGGGCCAACGTCCTGACTTTC. This chain joins TRBV5-1 and TRBJ2-6; D unresolved. V was cut by 1 base and J by 0 bases, with 8 bases left in between. From germline, CDR1 is SGHRS and CDR2 YFSETQ. CDR3 length equals 16 residues.

This chain uses TRBV11-2 with TRBJ2-5; 12 positions match TRBD2. V lost 5 bases, J lost 1 base, and 11 bases stayed unmatched. Germline-derived CDR1 and CDR2 are SGHAT and FQNNGV. The length of the CDR3 is 18 residues. The CDR3 coding sequence is TGTGCCAGCAGCCTCGGGGCTAGCGGGGGGGGATTCCAAGAGACCCAGTACTTC. Translation gives CASSLGASGGGFQETQYF.

The rearrangement joins TRBV24-1 to TRBJ2-5, with TRBD1 matching over 9 bases. There are 18 residues in the CDR3. V shed 4 bases and J 6 bases; nucleotides not matched to a gene: 17. Germline V CDR1 and CDR2: KGHDR, SFDVKD. The CDR3 spells CATSDSLPGQGFRKTQYF. The CDR3 coding sequence is TGTGCCACCAGTGACTCCTTACCGGGACAGGGATTCAGAAAGACCCAGTACTTC.

This sequence joins TRBV7-9 and TRBJ1-6; TRBD1 matches 9 bases. Trimming removed 6 bases from V and 7 bases from J; junction bases left unmatched: 19. CDR1 and CDR2 from the germline V gene are SEHNR and FQNEAQ (reference sequence). The CDR3 contains 19 residues. This CDR3 reads CASRLTRDRDTGRNSPLHF. The CDR3 DNA follows: TGTGCCAGCAGACTGACTAGGGACAGGGATACGGGACGGAATTCACCCCTCCACTTT.

This clone was seen a few times. This chain joins TRBV5-1 and TRBJ1-2; D is unclear. The CDR3 is 12 residues long. Between the trimmed V and J ends, which lost 4 bases and 5 bases, there was a span of 9 bases. From germline, CDR1 is SGHRS and CDR2 YFSETQ. Here the CDR3 reads CASSTGDYGYTF. In nucleotides, the CDR3 is TGCGCCAGCAGCACGGGAGATTATGGCTACACCTTC.

V usage is TRBV5-1 and J usage is TRBJ1-2, with a tentative D call TRBD1 (5 bases). CDR3 length equals 14 residues. V dropped 0 bases and J dropped 8 bases, with 14 bases sitting between them. The germline gives CDR1 SGHRS, CDR2 YFSETQ. CDR3 nucleotides: TGCGCCAGCAGCTTGGATTTGGGGGGGAGAGGCTACACCTTC. Encoded protein: CASSLDLGGRGYTF.

The gene calls are TRBV6-6 and TRBJ1-5; no clear D. Germline V gives CDR1 MNHNY, CDR2 SVGAGI (reference sequence). Trimming took 3 bases from V and 7 from J, leaving 13 bases between them. This CDR3 region has 14 residues. CDR3 sequence reads: CASSYRLYDQPQHF. For the CDR3, the DNA is TGTGCCAGCAGTTATAGACTTTACGACCAGCCCCAGCATTTT.

The rearrangement uses TRBV4-2 and TRBJ2-1, with D uncertain. The CDR3 is 13 residues long. Trimming stripped 4 bases from V and 7 bases from J, with 11 bases between. Germline V lookup: CDR1 LGHNA, CDR2 YNFKEQ. Here the CDR3 reads CASSPNPFNEQFF. In DNA form, the CDR3 reads TGTGCCAGCAGCCCTAATCCTTTTAATGAGCAGTTCTTC.

The chain employs TRBV4-2 and TRBJ1-6; D is undetermined. CDR1 is LGHNA, CDR2 YNFKEQ, per germline. V was shortened by 0 bases and J by 0 bases, with 6 bases between the two germline ends. The CDR3 contains 16 residues. CDR3: CASSQDSGSYNSPLHF. The CDR3 nucleotides are TGTGCCAGCAGCCAAGATAGCGGCTCCTATAATTCACCCCTCCACTTT.

The chain is built from TRBV7-9 and TRBJ1-1; D is unresolved. Per germline, CDR1 SEHNR and CDR2 FQNEAQ (reference sequence). The CDR3 is 15 amino acids. Trimming took off 7 bases at V and 3 bases at J, with 18 bases between the two ends. The CDR3 DNA sequence: TGTGCCAGCACGGACCGCTCCGGGTTTGACACTGAAGCTTTCTTT. Translated: CASTDRSGFDTEAFF. Variable domain in full (rest from reference TRBV7-9 and TRBJ1-1): DTGVSQNPRHKITKRGQNVTFRCDPISEHNRLYWYRQTLGQGPEFLTYFQNEAQLEKSRLLSDRFSAERPKGSFSTLEIQRTEQGDSAMYLCASTDRSGFDTEAFFGQGTRLTVV.

The rearrangement uses TRBV9 and TRBJ2-1, with 16 bases aligning to TRBD2. This CDR3 has 21 amino acids. Germline V CDR1 and CDR2: SGDLS, YYNGEE. J was trimmed by 5 bases and V by 5 bases; bases with no gene match: 19. DNA for the CDR3: TGTGCCAGCAGTCTACCTGTCGAGGGGACTAGCGGGAGGGCCCAGCACAATGAGCAGTTCTTC. Translation gives CASSLPVEGTSGRAQHNEQFF.

This CDR3 is CASSSVRGSYNSPLHF. In DNA form, the CDR3 reads TGTGCCAGCAGTTCGGTCAGGGGCTCCTATAATTCACCCCTCCACTTT. The chain couples TRBV28 to TRBJ1-6; D might be TRBD1 (6 bases). The CDR3 extends over 16 amino acids. The germline V and J ends were trimmed by 4 bases and 0 bases, with 10 bases remaining between them. The V gene's germline CDR1 is MDHEN and CDR2 SYDVKM. Full variable domain (missing parts from reference TRBV28 and TRBJ1-6): DVKVTQSSRYLVKRTGEKVFLECVQDMDHENMFWYRQDPGLGLRLIYFSYDVKMKEKGDIPEGYSVSREKKERFSLILESASTNQTSMYLCASSSVRGSYNSPLHFGNGTRLTVT.

This chain joins TRBV7-9 and TRBJ2-7, with 9 nucleotides matching TRBD2. Germline CDR1 is SEHNR and CDR2 is FQNEAQ (reference sequence). The CDR3 runs 14 residues. V was clipped by 1 base and J by 7 bases; unmatched bases: 5. CDR3 sequence: CASSLDGLAREQYF. The CDR3 region has the DNA TGTGCCAGCAGCTTAGACGGACTAGCGAGGGAGCAGTACTTC.

This clone has more than one count but fewer than ten. The chain joins TRBV6-2 or TRBV6-3 to TRBJ2-7; 8 bases are a match to TRBD2. V lost 3 bases and J lost 5; bases outside the gene matches: 9. The CDR3 length is 15 residues. CDR1 and CDR2 from the germline V gene are MNHEY and SVGEGT. CDR3 sequence reads: CASSYFGTSLDEQYF. CDR3 nucleotides: TGTGCCAGCAGTTATTTCGGGACTAGTTTGGACGAGCAGTACTTC.